Below, one T cell receptor (beta chain) is given with its context. Both 60 Vbeta primers and 13 Jbeta primers went into the PCR. Some clones are missing from TCRdb's copy, which holds only in-frame ones; the method was immunoSEQ multiplex PCR. This sample's table reports about 160,000 clones. These data belong to a study of cytomegalovirus exposure and HLA in healthy donors. Trimming cost V 0 bases and J 6 bases, with 11 bases left between them. The CDR3 has 14 residues. The germline CDR1 and CDR2 sequences are MGHRA and YSYEKL. The receptor's source is a man aged 30 to 39 in good health and CMV-seronegative. The sample taken for sequencing was PBMCs. V gene TRBV4-1 combines with J gene TRBJ1-1, with a tentative D call TRBD1 (5 bases). The CDR3 DNA reads as TGCGCCAGCAGCCAAGAAAGGTCAGGGTCTGAAGCTTTCTTT. This gives the protein CASSQERSGSEAFF.